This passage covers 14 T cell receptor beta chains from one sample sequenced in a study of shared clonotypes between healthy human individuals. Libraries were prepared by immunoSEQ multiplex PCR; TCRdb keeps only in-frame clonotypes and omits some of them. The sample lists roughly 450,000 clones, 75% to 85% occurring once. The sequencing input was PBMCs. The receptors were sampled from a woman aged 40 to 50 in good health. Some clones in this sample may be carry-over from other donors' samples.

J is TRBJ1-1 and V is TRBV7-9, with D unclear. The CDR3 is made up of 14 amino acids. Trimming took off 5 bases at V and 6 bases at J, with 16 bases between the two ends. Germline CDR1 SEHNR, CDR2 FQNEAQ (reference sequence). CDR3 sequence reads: CASSLRQDGAEAFF. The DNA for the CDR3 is TGTGCCAGCAGCCTTAGGCAGGATGGAGCTGAAGCTTTCTTT.

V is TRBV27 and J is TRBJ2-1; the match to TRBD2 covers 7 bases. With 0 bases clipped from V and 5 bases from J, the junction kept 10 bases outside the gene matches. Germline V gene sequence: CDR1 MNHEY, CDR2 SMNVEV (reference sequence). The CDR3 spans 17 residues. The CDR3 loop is CASSLSYSGKGNNEQFF. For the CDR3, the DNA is TGTGCCAGCAGTTTATCGTACAGCGGGAAGGGAAACAATGAGCAGTTCTTC.

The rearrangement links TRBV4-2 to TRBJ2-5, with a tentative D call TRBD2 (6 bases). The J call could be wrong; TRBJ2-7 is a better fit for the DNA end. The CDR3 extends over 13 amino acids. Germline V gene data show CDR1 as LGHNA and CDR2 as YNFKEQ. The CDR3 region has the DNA TGTGCCAGCAGCCAGGAGACTAGTAACGAGCAGTACTTC. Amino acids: CASSQETSNEQYF.

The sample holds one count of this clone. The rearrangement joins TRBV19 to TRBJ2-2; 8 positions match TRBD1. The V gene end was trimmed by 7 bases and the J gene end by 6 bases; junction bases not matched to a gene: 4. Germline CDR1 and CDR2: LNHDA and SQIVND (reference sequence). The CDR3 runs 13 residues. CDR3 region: CASKTQGAGELFF. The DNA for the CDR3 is TGTGCCAGTAAGACACAGGGGGCCGGGGAGCTGTTTTTT.

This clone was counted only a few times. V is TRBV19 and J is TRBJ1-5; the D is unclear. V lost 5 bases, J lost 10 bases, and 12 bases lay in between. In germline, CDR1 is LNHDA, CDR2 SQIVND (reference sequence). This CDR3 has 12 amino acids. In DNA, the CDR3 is TGTGCCAGTAGTTACCCGCAGGCACCCCAGCATTTT. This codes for CASSYPQAPQHF.

The CDR3, as DNA: TGTGCCAGCTCACCTGAATTAGGGGACGAGCAGTACTTC. Protein sequence: CASSPELGDEQYF. The rearrangement uses TRBV18 and TRBJ2-7; weak D call: TRBD1 (5 bases). This CDR3 is built from 13 residues. Between the trimmed V and J ends, which lost 3 bases and 5 bases, there was a span of 11 bases. Germline assignment: CDR1 KGHSH and CDR2 LQKENI. Drawing the rest from reference TRBV18 and TRBJ2-7, the complete variable domain is NAGVMQNPRHLVRRRGQEARLRCSPMKGHSHVYWYRQLPEEGLKFMVYLQKENIIDESGMPKERFSAEFPKEGPSILRIQQVVRGDSAAYFCASSPELGDEQYFGPGTRLTVT.

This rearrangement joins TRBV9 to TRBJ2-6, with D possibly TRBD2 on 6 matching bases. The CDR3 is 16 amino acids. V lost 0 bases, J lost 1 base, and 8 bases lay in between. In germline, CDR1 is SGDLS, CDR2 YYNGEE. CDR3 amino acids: CASSVVGGSGANVLTF. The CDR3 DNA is TGTGCCAGCAGCGTAGTCGGGGGATCTGGGGCCAACGTCCTGACTTTC.

The CDR3 loop is CASSPIRGTEAFF. The CDR3 nucleotides read TGTGCCAGCAGCCCCATCAGAGGCACTGAAGCTTTCTTT. The V and J genes are TRBV7-3 and TRBJ1-1; no definite D call. There are 13 residues in the CDR3. Germline CDR1 is SGHTA and CDR2 is FQGTGA. V lost 5 bases to trimming and J lost 4 bases, with 11 bases between them.

CDR3 nucleotide sequence: TGTGCCAGCAGCGTAGAAGTAGGTGCGAACACCGGGGAGCTGTTTTTT. Amino acid sequence: CASSVEVGANTGELFF. V is TRBV9 and J is TRBJ2-2; D gene uncertain. This CDR3 is built from 16 residues. CDR1 is SGDLS, CDR2 YYNGEE, per germline. Trimming pared 0 bases from V and 0 bases from J, leaving 9 bases between. The full variable domain, rest sourced from reference TRBV9 and TRBJ2-2, is DSGVTQTPKHLITATGQRVTLRCSPRSGDLSVYWYQQSLDQGLQFLIQYYNGEERAKGNILERFSAQQFPDLHSELNLSSLELGDSALYFCASSVEVGANTGELFFGEGSRLTVL.

CDR3 amino acids: CASSPGAGATQYF. In DNA, the CDR3 is TGTGCCAGCAGCCCAGGCGCGGGGGCCACGCAGTATTTT. The V call is TRBV7-2, the J call TRBJ2-3; D may be TRBD2 (7 bases). Trimming stripped 5 bases from V and 9 bases from J, with 15 bases between. CDR1 and CDR2 (germline): SGHTA, FQGNSA. The CDR3 spans 13 residues.

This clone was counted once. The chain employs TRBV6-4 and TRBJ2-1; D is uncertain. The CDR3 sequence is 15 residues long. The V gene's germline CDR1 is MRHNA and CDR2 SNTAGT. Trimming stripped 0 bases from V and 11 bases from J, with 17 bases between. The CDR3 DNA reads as TGTGCCAGCAGTGACTCCGTCGACGCGGCCTCGAAGCAGTTCTTC. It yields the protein CASSDSVDAASKQFF.

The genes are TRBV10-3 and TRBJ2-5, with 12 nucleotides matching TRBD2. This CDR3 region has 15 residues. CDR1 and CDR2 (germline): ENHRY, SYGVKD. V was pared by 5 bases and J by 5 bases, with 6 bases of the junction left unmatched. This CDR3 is CAISQGLAGRETQYF. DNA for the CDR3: TGTGCCATCAGTCAAGGACTAGCGGGACGTGAGACCCAGTACTTC.

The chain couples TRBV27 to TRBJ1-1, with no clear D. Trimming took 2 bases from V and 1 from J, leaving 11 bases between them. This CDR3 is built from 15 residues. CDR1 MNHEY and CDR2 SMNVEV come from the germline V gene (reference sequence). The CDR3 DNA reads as TGTGCCAGCAGTTTACAGCACGAAAAGAACACTGAAGCTTTCTTT. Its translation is CASSLQHEKNTEAFF.

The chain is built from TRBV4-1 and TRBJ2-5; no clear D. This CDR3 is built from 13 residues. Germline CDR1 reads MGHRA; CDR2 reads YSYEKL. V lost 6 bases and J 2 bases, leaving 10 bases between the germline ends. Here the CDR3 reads CASSASLQETQYF. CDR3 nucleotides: TGCGCCAGCAGTGCCAGCCTTCAAGAGACCCAGTACTTC.